Below, one T cell receptor beta chain is given with its context. No antigen is known for it. Lysates of CMV-infected fibroblasts at about 10 ug/mL stimulated these cells. Sorting selected CD4+ T cells upregulating both CD40 ligand and CD69. Suppressive ART was started during chronic HIV-1 infection in these adults. Donors had undetectable plasma HIV-1 RNA, under 50 copies/mL, for 4+ years. V dropped 2 bases and J dropped 0 bases, with 14 bases sitting between them. Germline assignment: CDR1 KGHSY and CDR2 FQNENV. This CDR3 spans 18 amino acids. The data originate from a study of persistence of HIV-infected CD4 T cells. The immunoSEQ assay was version 4, run in survey mode. Sequencing used immunoSEQ multiplex PCR; TCRdb keeps in-frame clones, though not all of them. In the table there are about 20,000 clones, more than 75% of which are singletons.

J is TRBJ1-6 and V is TRBV16, with unresolved D. This receptor was taken from an adult man with HIV who was CMV-seropositive. Sequenced material: CD4+ T cells sorted from PBMCs after approximately 18-hour stimulation, taken from a patient who received antiretroviral therapy. The CDR3 is CASSQRARSSSYNSPLHF. The CDR3 DNA sequence: TGTGCCAGCAGCCAACGGGCCAGGTCCTCCTCCTATAATTCACCCCTCCACTTT.